These 13 T cell receptor beta chains were all obtained from the same sample, sequenced in a study of naive and memory T cell subsets. An equimolar mix of two oligonucleotides served as the beta constant-region primer for TRBC1 and TRBC2. One entry per CDR3 protein results from TCRdb running MiXCR on the UMI-ligation and nested PCR reads. Among some 150,000 distinct CDR3 sequences listed, approximately 15% were seen once. The sample taken for sequencing was naive CD4+ T cells from blood. All receptors come from a human donor in good health.

This clonotype was seen ten or more times. The chain combines TRBV5-1 with TRBJ1-1; D not certain. The V gene lost 3 bases and the J gene lost 1 base, with 4 bases spanning the gap. The germline V gene encodes CDR1 SGHRS and CDR2 YFSETQ. CDR3 size: 12 residues. The chain's CDR3 is CASSSGNTEAFF. In nucleotides, the CDR3 is TGCGCCAGCAGCTCAGGGAACACTGAAGCTTTCTTT.

This clonotype has at least ten counts. This rearrangement joins TRBV6-6 to TRBJ2-3, with D hard to call. CDR3 length equals 12 residues. V lost 5 bases to trimming and J lost 1 base, with 4 bases between them. The V gene's germline CDR1 is MNHNY and CDR2 SVGAGI (reference sequence). CDR3 loop: CASSPRTDTQYF. CDR3 DNA: TGTGCCAGCAGTCCCCGCACAGATACGCAGTATTTT.

This clonotype was seen only a few times. The J gene is TRBJ2-2, the V gene TRBV9, with TRBD2 identical over 11 bases. Trimming at V came to 3 bases and at J to 4 bases, leaving 11 bases not matched to a gene. CDR1 and CDR2 (germline): SGDLS, YYNGEE. This CDR3 contains 18 residues. Written as DNA, the CDR3 is TGTGCCAGCAGCGAGAGGGCTAGCGGGAGGCGGGGCACCGGGGAGCTGTTTTTT. Its translation is CASSERASGRRGTGELFF. Complete variable domain (other parts from reference TRBV9 and TRBJ2-2): DSGVTQTPKHLITATGQRVTLRCSPRSGDLSVYWYQQSLDQGLQFLIQYYNGEERAKGNILERFSAQQFPDLHSELNLSSLELGDSALYFCASSERASGRRGTGELFFGEGSRLTVL.

CDR3 sequence reads: CASRAGGSTDTQYF. The CDR3 nucleotides read TGTGCCAGTAGAGCGGGAGGGAGCACAGATACGCAGTATTTT. The V and J genes are TRBV19 and TRBJ2-3; 10 bases are shared with TRBD2. V was clipped by 6 bases and J by 0 bases; unmatched bases: 0. Looked up from germline, CDR1 is LNHDA and CDR2 is SQIVND (reference sequence). CDR3 length: 14 amino acids.

The chain joins TRBV12-3 or TRBV12-4 to TRBJ1-1; D remains unclear. Deletions cut 4 bases from V and 0 bases from J, with 12 bases between. CDR3 length: 15 residues. CDR3 in DNA: TGTGCCAGCAGTTCTCCGCCCGGCCTGAACACTGAAGCTTTCTTT. Translated: CASSSPPGLNTEAFF.

This clonotype came up a few times. The chain links TRBV18 to TRBJ2-3; TRBD2 matches 7 bases. J was trimmed by 1 base and V by 3 bases; bases with no gene match: 4. Germline V gives CDR1 KGHSH, CDR2 LQKENI. The length of the CDR3 is 15 residues. DNA for the CDR3: TGTGCCAGCTCACCGGCTAGCGGACGCACAGATACGCAGTATTTT. This encodes CASSPASGRTDTQYF.

In its sample, this clonotype was seen a few times. The rearrangement joins TRBV5-1 to TRBJ2-2; 9 bases line up with TRBD1. CDR1 and CDR2 from the germline V gene are SGHRS and YFSETQ. The CDR3 contains 17 residues. After removal of 4 bases from V and 4 bases from J, the junction contained 11 bases not matched to a gene. The CDR3 protein is CASSLPGQGIGTGELFF. In DNA, the CDR3 is TGCGCCAGCAGCCTCCCGGGACAGGGAATCGGCACCGGGGAGCTGTTTTTT. Combining the CDR3 with reference TRBV5-1 and TRBJ2-2 gives the whole variable domain KAGVTQTPRYLIKTRGQQVTLSCSPISGHRSVSWYQQTPGQGLQFLFEYFSETQRNKGNFPGRFSGRQFSNSRSEMNVSTLELGDSALYLCASSLPGQGIGTGELFFGEGSRLTVL.

This clonotype was found a few times. This chain connects TRBV6-5 to TRBJ2-7, with D possibly TRBD1 on 6 matching bases. V lost 7 bases and J 3 bases, leaving 16 bases between the germline ends. Germline V CDR1 and CDR2: MNHEY, SVGAGI. The CDR3 runs 14 residues. Here the CDR3 reads CASKYGQGLYEQYF. DNA for the CDR3: TGTGCCAGCAAATACGGGCAGGGGCTCTACGAGCAGTACTTC.

V and J are TRBV4-1 and TRBJ2-7; D is possibly TRBD2 (6 bases). CDR1 is MGHRA and CDR2 is YSYEKL in the germline V gene. The V end was cut by 6 bases, the J end by 0 bases, with 18 bases between. The CDR3 totals 16 residues. DNA for the CDR3: TGCGCCAGCAGAGATGTTGGGGGAGGAGCCTCCTACGAGCAGTACTTC. It specifies CASRDVGGGASYEQYF.

This clonotype was detected only a few times. The chain couples TRBV6-6 to TRBJ2-7; D call uncertain. Germline V CDR1 and CDR2: MNHNY, SVGAGI (reference sequence). The CDR3 has 13 residues. Trimming took 2 bases from V and 0 from J, leaving 5 bases between them. CDR3 residues: CASSYQPSYEQYF. The CDR3, as DNA: TGTGCCAGCAGTTACCAGCCCTCCTACGAGCAGTACTTC.

The CDR3 nucleotides are TGTGCCAGCAGCCCCAGAGGGAGTGCTGGGCAGCCCCAGCATTTT. As protein: CASSPRGSAGQPQHF. The chain is built from TRBV6-2 or TRBV6-3 and TRBJ1-5, with unresolved D. Trimming left V 6 bases short and J 7 bases short, with 19 bases between. Germline lookup yields CDR1 MNHEY and CDR2 SVGEGT. The CDR3 runs to 15 residues.

V and J are TRBV6-2 or TRBV6-3 and TRBJ2-1; TRBD2 matches at 14 bases. With 3 bases clipped from V and 7 bases from J, the junction kept 5 bases outside the gene matches. This CDR3 has 16 amino acids. The germline CDR1 and CDR2 sequences are MNHEY and SVGEGT. The CDR3 DNA follows: TGTGCCAGCAGTTATGCGGGACTAGCGGGAGCTAATGAGCAGTTCTTC. Translation gives CASSYAGLAGANEQFF.

In this sample, this clonotype turned up a few times. J is TRBJ1-5 and V is TRBV25-1; maybe TRBD1 (5 bases). CDR3 length equals 13 residues. The V end lost 4 bases, the J end lost 2 bases, and 6 bases lay between the germline ends. Looked up from germline, CDR1 is MGHDK and CDR2 is SYGVNS. The CDR3 bases are TGTGCCAGCAGTGGCAGGGGCAATCAGCCCCAGCATTTT. Encoded protein: CASSGRGNQPQHF.